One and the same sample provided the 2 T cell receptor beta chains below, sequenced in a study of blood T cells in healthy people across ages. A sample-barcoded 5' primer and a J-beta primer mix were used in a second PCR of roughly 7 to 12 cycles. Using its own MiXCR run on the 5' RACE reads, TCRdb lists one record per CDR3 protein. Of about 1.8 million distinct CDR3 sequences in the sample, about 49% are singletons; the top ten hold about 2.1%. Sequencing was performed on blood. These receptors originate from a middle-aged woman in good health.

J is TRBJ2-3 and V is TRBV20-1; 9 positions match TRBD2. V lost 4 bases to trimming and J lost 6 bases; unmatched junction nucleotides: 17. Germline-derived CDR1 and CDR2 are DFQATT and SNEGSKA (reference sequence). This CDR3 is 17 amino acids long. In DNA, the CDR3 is TGCAGTGCTACAAAAAAGGGGGGTAGCGGGAGAGCGGATACGCAGTATTTT. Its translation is CSATKKGGSGRADTQYF.

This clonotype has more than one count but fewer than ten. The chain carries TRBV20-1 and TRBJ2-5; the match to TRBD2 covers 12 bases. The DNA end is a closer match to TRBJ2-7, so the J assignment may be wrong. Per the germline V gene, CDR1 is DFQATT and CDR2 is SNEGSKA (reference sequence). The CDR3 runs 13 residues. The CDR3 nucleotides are TGCAGTGGCAGGACTAGCGGGATCTACGAGCAGTACTTC. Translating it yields CSGRTSGIYEQYF.